The rows below give T cell receptor beta chains drawn from one sample of a study of blood T cell repertoires in COVID-19. Using immunoSEQ multiplex PCR, the repertoire was profiled, and TCRdb retains in-frame clones only, with some absent. The sample lists approximately 97,000 clones, 84% occurring once. Material for sequencing was peripheral blood. Receptors were obtained from a man between 35 and 55 years old with active or convalescent COVID-19. Each CDR3 is given with its conserved first and last residue. D genes are given only for firm matches.

D	J	V	DNA	CDR3
TRBD1	TRBJ2-1	TRBV7-9	TGTGCCAGCAGCGAGGGACAGGGGCAGTTCTTC	CASSEGQGQFF
NA	TRBJ2-1	TRBV30	TGTGCCTGGATCTGGCGGGGGCCCACCAATGAGCAGTTCTTC	CAWIWRGPTNEQFF
NA	TRBJ2-1	TRBV6-5	TGTGCCATCTACAGGGCTGAAAGCTCCTACAATGAGCAGTTCTTC	CAIYRAESSYNEQFF
NA	TRBJ1-1	TRBV6-5	TGTGCCAGCAGAGTCCGGGACACTGAAGCTTTCTTT	CASRVRDTEAFF
NA	TRBJ1-5	TRBV6-4	TGTGCCAGCAAGACAGGAAAAAGCGGCAATCAGCCCCAGCATTTT	CASKTGKSGNQPQHF
NA	TRBJ1-3	TRBV24-1	TGTGCCACCAGTGACACCGGACAGAAGGGAAACACCATATATTTT	CATSDTGQKGNTIYF
NA	TRBJ1-1	TRBV20-1	TGCAGTGCTCACTCGGGCACTGAAGCTTTCTTT	CSAHSGTEAFF
TRBD1	TRBJ1-1	TRBV7-3	TGTGCCAGCAGCTACGGACAGGCCAGGTCTCGGGACACTGAAGCTTTCTTT	CASSYGQARSRDTEAFF
TRBD1	TRBJ1-6	TRBV5-5	TGTGCCAGCAGCTGGGGGACAGGGCATAATTCACCCCTCCACTTT	CASSWGTGHNSPLHF
TRBD1	TRBJ1-3	TRBV5-1	TGCGCCAGCAGCCGTTTTCCGGGACAGGGGTCAATAGATGGAAACACCATATATTTT	CASSRFPGQGSIDGNTIYF
NA	TRBJ2-5	TRBV5-6	TGTGCCAGCAGCCCTCGGTACCAAGAGACCCAGTACTTC	CASSPRYQETQYF
NA	TRBJ2-1	TRBV15	TGTGCCACCAGCAGACCTATGTACAATGAGCAGTTCTTC	CATSRPMYNEQFF
TRBD1	TRBJ1-5	TRBV6-2/TRBV6-3	TGTGCCAGCAGCCTGTCCCAGGGGGTCAATCAGCCCCAGCATTTT	CASSLSQGVNQPQHF
NA	TRBJ1-1	TRBV7-9	TGTGCCAGCAGTCAGGCGGGTAACACTGAAGCTTTCTTT	CASSQAGNTEAFF
NA	TRBJ1-6	TRBV5-1	TGCGCCAGCAGCTTGAACGGCAGGATAGGCTCACCCCTCCACTTT	CASSLNGRIGSPLHF
NA	TRBJ2-2	TRBV6-1	TGTGCCAGCAGTGAATCCAGGGTCACCGGGGAGCTGTTTTTT	CASSESRVTGELFF